The 18 T cell receptor beta chains in this list originate from one sample, sequenced in a study of OX40 agonist ivuxolimab in advanced cancers. TCRdb's table, derived via immunoSEQ multiplex PCR, lists solely in-frame clones and lacks some. The data contain about 75,000 clones, roughly nine tenths of them seen just once; the ten biggest clones take up 0.35% to 0.45%. The sample here was CD4+ or CD8+ T cells sorted from blood, taken in a trial of the OX40 agonist ivuxolimab. These receptors came from an adult with an advanced solid tumor such as melanoma, head and neck, liver or kidney cancer.

The CDR3 nucleotides are TGTGCCAGCGGGACCCTCTACGAGCAGTACTTC. Protein: CASGTLYEQYF. The V gene is TRBV28, the J gene TRBJ2-5, with D possibly being TRBD1 or TRBD2 (5 bases each). TRBJ2-7 matches the DNA end more closely, so the J call is doubtful. The length of the CDR3 is 11 residues. From germline, CDR1 is MDHEN and CDR2 SYDVKM.

The chain is built from TRBV18 and TRBJ1-1; 7 nucleotides agree with TRBD1. The V gene end was trimmed by 4 bases and the J gene end by 4 bases; junction bases not matched to a gene: 12. This CDR3 is 16 amino acids long. Germline V CDR1 and CDR2: KGHSH, LQKENI. CDR3 amino acids: CASSRWGDSKTTEAFF. CDR3 in DNA: TGTGCCAGCTCACGCTGGGGGGACAGCAAGACCACTGAAGCTTTCTTT.

This chain joins TRBV19 and TRBJ2-7, with D unresolved. Deletions cut 5 bases from V and 0 bases from J, with 8 bases between. This CDR3 region has 13 residues. CDR1 and CDR2 (germline): LNHDA, SQIVND (reference sequence). The CDR3 here is CASSGPRSYEQYF. CDR3 sequence (DNA): TGTGCCAGTAGTGGGCCTCGCTCCTACGAGCAGTACTTC.

This chain links TRBV20-1 with TRBJ2-7; 10 bases are shared with TRBD1. This CDR3 contains 11 residues. CDR1 is DFQATT, CDR2 SNEGSKA, per germline (reference sequence). CDR3 loop: CGGQGYYEQYF. The CDR3 nucleotides read TGCGGGGGACAGGGGTACTACGAGCAGTACTTC.

The count of this clone is one. The rearrangement uses TRBV6-5 and TRBJ1-3, with a tentative D call TRBD1 (6 bases). Trimming cost V 6 bases and J 0 bases, with 9 bases left between them. The CDR3 runs to 14 residues. Germline V gene sequence: CDR1 MNHEY, CDR2 SVGAGI. The CDR3 protein is CASRGGHSGNTIYF. CDR3 coding DNA: TGTGCCAGCAGGGGGGGACACTCTGGAAACACCATATATTTT.

The J gene is TRBJ1-1, the V gene TRBV6-5; TRBD1 matches 7 bases. The CDR3 is 15 amino acids. V was pared by 0 bases and J by 1 base, with 2 bases of the junction left unmatched. Germline CDR1 MNHEY, CDR2 SVGAGI. The CDR3 coding sequence is TGTGCCAGCAGTTACTCTGACAGGGCGAACACTGAAGCTTTCTTT. Translated, it gives CASSYSDRANTEAFF.

The J gene is TRBJ2-5, the V gene TRBV28, with TRBD2 as a possible D gene (7 bases). The CDR3 has 15 amino acids. The germline CDR1 and CDR2 sequences are MDHEN and SYDVKM. Trimming left V 6 bases short and J 2 bases short, with 16 bases between. CDR3 DNA sequence: TGTGCCAGCAGCTACGGGGGGACAACGCAAGAGACCCAGTACTTC. Amino acid sequence: CASSYGGTTQETQYF.

The chain recombines TRBV5-1 with TRBJ1-1; 8 nucleotides align to TRBD1. This CDR3 spans 14 amino acids. Trimming took 4 bases from V and 5 from J; bases not matched to a gene: 7. CDR1 is SGHRS, CDR2 YFSETQ, per germline. CDR3 region: CASSVDRVRTEAFF. As DNA, the CDR3 is TGCGCCAGCAGCGTGGACAGGGTGAGGACTGAAGCTTTCTTT.

The chain uses TRBV27 and TRBJ2-7; D unclear. Germline lookup yields CDR1 MNHEY and CDR2 SMNVEV (reference sequence). The V end lost 9 bases, the J end lost 3 bases, and 6 bases lay between the germline ends. The CDR3 consists of 10 residues. The CDR3 DNA sequence: TGTGCCAGGGCCCACTACGAGCAGTACTTC. Its translation: CARAHYEQYF.

This chain connects TRBV30 to TRBJ1-5; possibly TRBD1 for D (6 bases). Germline V gene lookup returns CDR1 GTSNPN and CDR2 SVGIG (reference sequence). V shed 0 bases and J shed 4 bases, with 7 bases lying between them. This CDR3 contains 13 residues. The DNA for the CDR3 is TGTGCCTGGAGTGTACAGGGAAATCAGCCCCAGCATTTT. Encoded protein: CAWSVQGNQPQHF.

The CDR3 bases are TGTGCCAGCAGCGACCGACTAGCGGGGACCGGGGAGCTGTTTTTT. The encoded protein is CASSDRLAGTGELFF. The chain carries TRBV9 and TRBJ2-2; 11 bases match TRBD2. Looked up from germline, CDR1 is SGDLS and CDR2 is YYNGEE. Trimming at V came to 3 bases and at J to 5 bases, leaving 3 bases not matched to a gene. CDR3 size: 15 residues.

J is TRBJ1-1 and V is TRBV9; possible D gene TRBD1, 5 bases. Germline loops: CDR1 SGDLS, CDR2 YYNGEE. Trimming removed 4 bases at V and 6 bases at J, with 16 bases between. There are 14 residues in the CDR3. The CDR3 loop is CASSPRGYESEAFF. DNA for the CDR3: TGTGCCAGCAGCCCCCGGGGGTATGAGTCTGAAGCTTTCTTT. The whole variable domain, filled in from reference TRBV9 and TRBJ1-1, reads DSGVTQTPKHLITATGQRVTLRCSPRSGDLSVYWYQQSLDQGLQFLIQYYNGEERAKGNILERFSAQQFPDLHSELNLSSLELGDSALYFCASSPRGYESEAFFGQGTRLTVV.

The chain is built from TRBV18 and TRBJ2-3, with 7 positions matching TRBD1. V was clipped by 2 bases and J by 1 base; unmatched bases: 9. This CDR3 is built from 17 residues. The V gene's germline CDR1 is KGHSH and CDR2 LQKENI. Written as DNA, the CDR3 is TGTGCCAGCTCACCAGCCCGACAGGGATTGGGCACAGATACGCAGTATTTT. It specifies CASSPARQGLGTDTQYF.

Concerning this clone: Relative to the germline gene, one junction end is altered; a read error may explain this. V gene TRBV7-2 combines with J gene TRBJ1-5, with D possibly matching TRBD1 (5 bases). This CDR3 has 15 amino acids. The germline CDR1 and CDR2 sequences are SGHTA and FQGNSA. CDR3: CASSLGGVSSQPQHF. CDR3 nucleotide sequence: TGTGCCAGCAGCTTAGGGGGGGTCAGCAGTCAGCCCCAGCATTTT.

This chain links TRBV5-1 with TRBJ2-3, with unresolved D. This CDR3 has 17 residues. V lost 6 bases, J lost 6 bases, and 26 bases lay in between. The germline CDR1 and CDR2 sequences are SGHRS and YFSETQ. CDR3 loop: CASKSEWGPLNPDTQYF. The CDR3 nucleotides read TGCGCCAGCAAATCAGAATGGGGTCCCCTCAACCCGGATACGCAGTATTTT. Variable domain in full (rest from reference TRBV5-1 and TRBJ2-3): KAGVTQTPRYLIKTRGQQVTLSCSPISGHRSVSWYQQTPGQGLQFLFEYFSETQRNKGNFPGRFSGRQFSNSRSEMNVSTLELGDSALYLCASKSEWGPLNPDTQYFGPGTRLTVL.

This rearrangement joins TRBV2 to TRBJ1-5; 7 bases agree with TRBD1. V lost 6 bases and J lost 5; bases outside the gene matches: 7. The germline gives CDR1 SNHLY, CDR2 FYNNEI. The CDR3 is 14 residues long. The CDR3 DNA reads as TGTGCCAGCAGGGGACAGCTTAACGATCAGCCCCAGCATTTT. This translates into CASRGQLNDQPQHF.

The rearrangement joins TRBV5-6 to TRBJ1-1; D not certain. The V end lost 0 bases, the J end lost 4 bases, and 10 bases lay between the germline ends. Germline lookup yields CDR1 SGHDT and CDR2 YYEEEE. This CDR3 is 14 amino acids long. CDR3 DNA sequence: TGTGCCAGCAGCTTGGGGGTTGGGAGCACTGAAGCTTTCTTT. Translation gives CASSLGVGSTEAFF.

Worth noting for this clone: Other nucleotide sequences from this sample produce the same CDR3. The chain links TRBV15 to TRBJ1-2, with D hard to call. CDR1 is LNHNV, CDR2 YYDKDF, per germline (reference sequence). The CDR3 is 12 amino acids. The V end lost 0 bases, the J end lost 7 bases, and 6 bases lay between the germline ends. CDR3 region: CATSRDGGGYTF. The CDR3 region has the DNA TGTGCCACCAGCAGAGATGGTGGTGGCTACACCTTC.